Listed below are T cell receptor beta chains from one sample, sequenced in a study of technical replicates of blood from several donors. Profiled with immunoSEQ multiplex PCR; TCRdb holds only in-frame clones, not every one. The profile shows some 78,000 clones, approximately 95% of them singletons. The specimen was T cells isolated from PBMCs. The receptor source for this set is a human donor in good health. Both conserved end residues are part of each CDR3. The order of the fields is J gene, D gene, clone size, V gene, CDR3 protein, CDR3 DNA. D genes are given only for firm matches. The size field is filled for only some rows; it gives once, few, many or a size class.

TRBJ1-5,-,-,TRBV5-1,CASSNTMTGDQPQHF,TGCGCCAGCAGCAATACGATGACAGGCGATCAGCCCCAGCATTTT
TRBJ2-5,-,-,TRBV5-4,CASSLPQETQYF,TGTGCCAGCAGCTTGCCTCAAGAGACCCAGTACTTC
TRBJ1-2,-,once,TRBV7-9,CASSLPYGYTF,TGTGCCAGCAGCTTACCTTATGGCTACACCTTC
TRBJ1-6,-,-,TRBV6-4,CASRISPGHADSPLHF,TGTGCCAGCAGAATCTCTCCGGGACATGCGGATTCACCCCTCCACTTT
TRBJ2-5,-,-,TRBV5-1,CASSPPNIGGGETQYF,TGCGCCAGCAGCCCCCCCAATATTGGGGGCGGGGAGACCCAGTACTTC
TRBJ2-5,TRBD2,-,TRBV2,CASSDGLAASQETQYF,TGTGCCAGCAGTGATGGGCTAGCGGCATCCCAAGAGACCCAGTACTTC
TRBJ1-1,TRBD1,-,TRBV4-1,CASSQPLRGRGNTEAFF,TGCGCCAGCAGCCAGCCCCTCAGGGGGCGGGGGAACACTGAAGCTTTCTTT
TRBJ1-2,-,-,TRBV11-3,CASSQEVYGYTF,TGTGCCAGCAGCCAAGAGGTGTATGGCTACACCTTC
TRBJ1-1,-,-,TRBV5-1,CASSQEASEEAFF,TGCGCCAGCAGCCAGGAGGCGTCCGAGGAAGCTTTCTTT
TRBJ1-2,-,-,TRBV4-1,CASSQEGGPGPYGYTF,TGCGCCAGCAGCCAAGAGGGCGGTCCAGGGCCATATGGCTACACCTTC
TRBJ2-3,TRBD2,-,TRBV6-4,CASSEGLAGSDTQYF,TGTGCCAGCAGCGAGGGACTAGCGGGGTCCGATACGCAGTATTTT
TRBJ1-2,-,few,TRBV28,CASSQGKSGYTF,TGTGCCAGCAGCCAGGGAAAGAGTGGCTACACCTTC
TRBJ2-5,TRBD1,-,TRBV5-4,CASSAGQGETQYF,TGTGCCAGCAGCGCAGGACAGGGCGAGACCCAGTACTTC
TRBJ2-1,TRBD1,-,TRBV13,CASRRTGVNEQFF,TGTGCCAGCAGGAGGACAGGGGTCAATGAGCAGTTCTTC
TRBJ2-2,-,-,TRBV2,CARHGNTGELFF,TGTGCCAGACATGGGAACACCGGGGAGCTGTTTTTT
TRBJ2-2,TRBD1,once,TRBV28,CASRQGVTGELFF,TGTGCCAGCAGGCAGGGGGTCACCGGGGAGCTGTTTTTT
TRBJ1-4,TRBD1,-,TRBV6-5,CASSYTDRGDEKLFF,TGTGCCAGCAGTTACACAGACAGGGGTGATGAAAAACTGTTTTTT
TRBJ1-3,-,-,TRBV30,CAWSSGSGNTIYF,TGTGCCTGGAGCTCGGGCTCTGGAAACACCATATATTTT
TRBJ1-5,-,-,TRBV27,CASSLSTTNQPQHF,TGTGCCAGCAGTTTAAGCACTACAAATCAGCCCCAGCATTTT
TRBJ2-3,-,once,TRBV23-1,CASGRGDRGVDTQYF,TGCGCCAGTGGGAGGGGTGACAGGGGAGTGGATACGCAGTATTTT
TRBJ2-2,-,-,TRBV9,CASSVGLAQPETGELFF,TGTGCCAGCAGCGTAGGCCTAGCCCAACCCGAAACCGGGGAGCTGTTTTTT
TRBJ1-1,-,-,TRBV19,CASSMWGGTEAFF,TGTGCCAGTAGTATGTGGGGAGGGACTGAAGCTTTCTTT
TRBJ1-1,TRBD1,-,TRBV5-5,CASSPGESGGTEAFF,TGTGCCAGCAGCCCCGGGGAGTCAGGGGGTACTGAAGCTTTCTTT
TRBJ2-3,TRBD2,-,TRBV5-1,CASSWGTSGGDTQYF,TGCGCCAGCAGCTGGGGGACTAGCGGGGGAGATACGCAGTATTTT
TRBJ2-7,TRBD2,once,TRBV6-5,CASRTSVSSYEQYF,TGTGCCAGCCGTACTAGCGTGAGCTCCTACGAGCAGTACTTC
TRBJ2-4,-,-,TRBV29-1,CSVEGWGGENIQYF,TGCAGCGTGGAGGGGTGGGGCGGGGAAAACATTCAGTACTTC
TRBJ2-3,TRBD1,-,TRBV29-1,CSVEDRDRANTDTQYF,TGCAGCGTTGAAGACCGTGACAGGGCTAACACAGATACGCAGTATTTT
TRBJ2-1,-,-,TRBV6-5,CASSLEGTANEQFF,TGTGCCAGCAGTCTGGAGGGGACAGCAAATGAGCAGTTCTTC
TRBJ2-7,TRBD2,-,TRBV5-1,CASSLNSGRAYEQYF,TGCGCCAGCAGCCTGAATAGCGGGAGAGCCTACGAGCAGTACTTC
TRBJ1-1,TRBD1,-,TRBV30,CAWSGRGLNTEAFF,TGTGCCTGGAGCGGCAGGGGGTTGAACACTGAAGCTTTCTTT
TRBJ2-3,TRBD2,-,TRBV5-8,CASRTGGSDTQYF,TGTGCCAGCAGAACGGGGGGTTCAGATACGCAGTATTTT
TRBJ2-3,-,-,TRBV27,CASTRAGHNTDTQYF,TGTGCCAGCACTAGAGCGGGACATAACACAGATACGCAGTATTTT
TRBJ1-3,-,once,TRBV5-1,CASRGGGSGNTIYF,TGCGCCAGCAGGGGAGGGGGCTCTGGAAACACCATATATTTT
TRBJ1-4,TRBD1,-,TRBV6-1,CASSEYRGEKLFF,TGTGCCAGCAGTGAATACAGGGGGGAAAAACTGTTTTTT
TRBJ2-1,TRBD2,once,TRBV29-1,CSVGWTSNEQFF,TGCAGCGTTGGATGGACTAGCAATGAGCAGTTCTTC
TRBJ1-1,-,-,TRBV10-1,CASSPTGNTEAFF,TGCGCCAGCAGCCCTACGGGGAACACTGAAGCTTTCTTT
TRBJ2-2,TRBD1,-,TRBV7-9,CASSFPRGLGTGELFF,TGTGCCAGCAGCTTCCCTAGGGGGCTAGGCACCGGGGAGCTGTTTTTT
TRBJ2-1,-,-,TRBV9,CASSVAPAISYNEQFF,TGTGCCAGCAGCGTAGCTCCAGCGATCTCCTACAATGAGCAGTTCTTC
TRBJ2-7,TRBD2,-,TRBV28,CASTPLLAVAYEQYF,TGTGCCAGCACCCCTCTTCTAGCGGTTGCCTACGAGCAGTACTTC
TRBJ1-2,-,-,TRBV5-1,CASSADSLNYGYTF,TGCGCCAGCAGCGCTGACAGCCTTAACTATGGCTACACCTTC
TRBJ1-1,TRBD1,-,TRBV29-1,CSVRQGAYSPEAFF,TGCAGCGTCCGACAGGGGGCCTATTCCCCAGAAGCTTTCTTT
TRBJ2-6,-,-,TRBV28,CASRSPGSGANVLTF,TGTGCCAGCAGATCTCCGGGGTCTGGGGCCAACGTCCTGACTTTC
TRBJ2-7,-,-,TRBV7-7,CASSPHPRGSYEQYF,TGTGCCAGCAGTCCCCATCCCCGGGGTTCCTACGAGCAGTACTTC
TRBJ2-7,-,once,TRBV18,CASSPLPGTLTEQYF,TGTGCCAGCTCACCACTCCCCGGGACTCTCACCGAGCAGTACTTC
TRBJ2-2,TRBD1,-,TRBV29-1,CSVDGTGDYTGELFF,TGCAGCGTTGACGGGACAGGGGACTACACCGGGGAGCTGTTTTTT
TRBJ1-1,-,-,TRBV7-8,CASSLAPRNTEAFF,TGTGCCAGCAGCTTAGCTCCCAGGAACACTGAAGCTTTCTTT
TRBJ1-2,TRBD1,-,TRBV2,CASSPTGVNYGYTF,TGTGCCAGCAGTCCCACAGGGGTAAACTATGGCTACACCTTC
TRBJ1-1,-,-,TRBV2,CASSEGPGSYTEAFF,TGTGCCAGCAGTGAAGGCCCAGGTTCCTACACTGAAGCTTTCTTT